This paragraph covers one TCR beta chain sequence. The antigen remains undetermined. The PCR made use of 60 Vbeta and 13 Jbeta primers. Using immunoSEQ multiplex PCR, the repertoire was profiled, and TCRdb retains in-frame clones only, with some absent. Altogether about 120,000 clones are present, 75% being singletons, with the ten largest covering over 1.5%. There are 14 residues in the CDR3. Unmatched junction bases numbered 7, after V lost 4 bases and J lost 6 bases. Germline CDR1 is SGHRS and CDR2 is YFSETQ. The data stem from a study of cytomegalovirus exposure and HLA in healthy donors. Study findings and constraints: Some TCR beta chains (164 of them) were listed as cytomegalovirus-associated. In a later analysis, the majority of CMV-associated beta chains seemingly showed HLA restriction. For most TCR beta V segments, an earlier analysis put the productive rate at about 87% or about 30% of the time. HLA-A and HLA-B allele assignments for most subjects were reportedly predicted accurately using TCR beta sequences.

This receptor was taken from a woman younger than 35 in good health and CMV-seronegative. V gene TRBV5-1 combines with J gene TRBJ2-1, with 7 nucleotides matching TRBD1. Sample: PBMCs. The CDR3 spells CASSRKGQPNEQFF. The DNA of the CDR3 is TGCGCCAGCAGCAGGAAGGGACAGCCCAATGAGCAGTTCTTC.